This T cell receptor beta chain comes out of a study of human T cells and chemical hapten exposure. The time point is: patch test 1, 2 weeks after DPC sensitization. Treatment specified: therapeutic diphenylcyclopropenone sensitization with weekly scalp DPC. TCRdb re-called the RACE reads through MiXCR, storing one row per CDR3 protein. This sample has nearly 350,000 distinct CDR3 sequences, with 5.5% to 8% found just once. This clonotype has ten or more counts. The receptor was derived from a woman aged 18-29 years with alopecia areata. Some clones in this sample may be carry-over from other donors' samples. The sequencing used whole blood, collected in connection with sensitization to the hapten diphenylcyclopropenone (DPC).

The CDR3 nucleotides are TGTGCCAGCAGCTTGCACCAGGCAACCGGGGCCAACGTCCTGACTTTC. This sequence encodes CASSLHQATGANVLTF. The chain couples TRBV5-4 to TRBJ2-6; unclear D gene. V gave up 1 base and J gave up 4 bases, with 12 bases separating them. CDR3 length: 16 residues. Germline V CDR1 and CDR2: SGHNT, YYREEE (reference sequence).